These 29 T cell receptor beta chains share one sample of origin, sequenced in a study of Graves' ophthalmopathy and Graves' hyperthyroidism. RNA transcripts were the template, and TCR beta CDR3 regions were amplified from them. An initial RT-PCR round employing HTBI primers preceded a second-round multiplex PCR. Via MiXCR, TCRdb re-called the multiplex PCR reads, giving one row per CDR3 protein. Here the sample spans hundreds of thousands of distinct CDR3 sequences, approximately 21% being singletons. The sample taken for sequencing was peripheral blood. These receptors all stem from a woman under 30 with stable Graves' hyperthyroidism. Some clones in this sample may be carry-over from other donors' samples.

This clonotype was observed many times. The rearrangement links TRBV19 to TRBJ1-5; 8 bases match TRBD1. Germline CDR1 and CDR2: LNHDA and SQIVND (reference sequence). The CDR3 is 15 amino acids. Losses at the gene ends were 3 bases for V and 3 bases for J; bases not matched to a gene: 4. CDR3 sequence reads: CASSIYRGDNQPQHF. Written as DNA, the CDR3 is TGTGCCAGTAGTATTTACAGGGGGGACAATCAGCCCCAGCATTTT.

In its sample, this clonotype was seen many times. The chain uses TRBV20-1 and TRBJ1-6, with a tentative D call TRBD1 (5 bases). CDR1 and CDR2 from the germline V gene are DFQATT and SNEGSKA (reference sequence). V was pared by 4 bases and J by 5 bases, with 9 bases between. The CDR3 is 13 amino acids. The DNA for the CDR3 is TGCAGTGCTAAGGGACCGAATAATTCACCCCTCCACTTT. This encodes CSAKGPNNSPLHF.

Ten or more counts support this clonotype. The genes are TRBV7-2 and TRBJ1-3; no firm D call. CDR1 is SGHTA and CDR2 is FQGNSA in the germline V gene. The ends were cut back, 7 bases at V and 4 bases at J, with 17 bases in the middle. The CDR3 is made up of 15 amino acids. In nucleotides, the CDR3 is TGTGCCAGCACCGCCAGACTGAATCGGGGAAACACCATATATTTT. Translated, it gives CASTARLNRGNTIYF.

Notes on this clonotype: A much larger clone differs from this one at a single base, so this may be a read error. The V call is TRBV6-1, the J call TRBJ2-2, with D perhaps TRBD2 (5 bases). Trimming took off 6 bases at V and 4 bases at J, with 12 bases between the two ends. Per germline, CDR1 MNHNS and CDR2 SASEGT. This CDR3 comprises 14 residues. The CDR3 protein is CASSHRRGTGELFF. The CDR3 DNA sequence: TGTGCCAGCAGCCACCGTCGGGGCACCGGGGAGCTGTTTTTT.

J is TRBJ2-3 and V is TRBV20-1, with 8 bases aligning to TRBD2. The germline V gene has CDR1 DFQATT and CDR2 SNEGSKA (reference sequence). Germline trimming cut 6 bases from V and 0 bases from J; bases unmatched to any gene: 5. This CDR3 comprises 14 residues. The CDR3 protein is CSARSGGSTDTQYF. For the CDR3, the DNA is TGCAGTGCCCGGAGCGGGGGAAGCACAGATACGCAGTATTTT.

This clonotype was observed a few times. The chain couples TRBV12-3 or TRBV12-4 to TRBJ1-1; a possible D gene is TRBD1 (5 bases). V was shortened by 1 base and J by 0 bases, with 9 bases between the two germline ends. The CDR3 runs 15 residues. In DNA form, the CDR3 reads TGTGCCAGCAGTTTAGGGGGCAGGGTGAACACTGAAGCTTTCTTT. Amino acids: CASSLGGRVNTEAFF.

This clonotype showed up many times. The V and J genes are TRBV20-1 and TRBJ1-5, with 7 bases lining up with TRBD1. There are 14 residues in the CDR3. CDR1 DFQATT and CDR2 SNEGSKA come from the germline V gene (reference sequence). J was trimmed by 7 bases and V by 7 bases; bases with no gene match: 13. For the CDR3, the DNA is TGCAGTGTCCAAGATGACAGGGTCTGGCAGCCCCAGCATTTT. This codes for CSVQDDRVWQPQHF.

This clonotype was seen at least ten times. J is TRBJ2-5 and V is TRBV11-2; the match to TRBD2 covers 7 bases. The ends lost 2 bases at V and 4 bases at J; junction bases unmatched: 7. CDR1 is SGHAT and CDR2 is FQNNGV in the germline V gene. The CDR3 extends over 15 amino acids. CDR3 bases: TGTGCCAGCAGCTTAACACTAGCGCTTGGAGAGACCCAGTACTTC. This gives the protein CASSLTLALGETQYF.

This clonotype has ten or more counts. CDR3 sequence reads: CATGGTENQPQHF. CDR3 nucleotide sequence: TGTGCCACCGGAGGGACAGAAAATCAGCCCCAGCATTTT. This sequence joins TRBV24-1 and TRBJ1-5, with 7 bases lining up with TRBD1. Germline V gene sequence: CDR1 KGHDR, CDR2 SFDVKD. J lost 4 bases, V lost 9 bases, and 5 bases had no gene match. CDR3 length equals 13 residues.

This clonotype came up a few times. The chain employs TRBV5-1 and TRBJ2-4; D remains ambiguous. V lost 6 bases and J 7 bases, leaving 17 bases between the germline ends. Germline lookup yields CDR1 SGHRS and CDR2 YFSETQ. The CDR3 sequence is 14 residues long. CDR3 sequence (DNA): TGCGCCAGCACGGGTGTTGGCAGAGACAACATTCAGTACTTC. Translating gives CASTGVGRDNIQYF.

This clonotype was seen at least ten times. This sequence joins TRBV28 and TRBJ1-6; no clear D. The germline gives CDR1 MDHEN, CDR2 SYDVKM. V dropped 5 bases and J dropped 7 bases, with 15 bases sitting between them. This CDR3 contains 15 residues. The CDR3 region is CASSAPGLGNSPLHF. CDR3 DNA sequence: TGTGCCAGCAGTGCCCCGGGGTTGGGGAATTCACCCCTCCACTTT.

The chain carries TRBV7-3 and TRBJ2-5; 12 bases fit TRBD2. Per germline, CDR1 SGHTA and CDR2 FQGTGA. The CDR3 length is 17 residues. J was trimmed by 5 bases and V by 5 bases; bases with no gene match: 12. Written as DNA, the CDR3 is TGTGCCAGCAGCCGGCGGGCTAGCGGGGGGGCCGGGGAGACCCAGTACTTC. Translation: CASSRRASGGAGETQYF.

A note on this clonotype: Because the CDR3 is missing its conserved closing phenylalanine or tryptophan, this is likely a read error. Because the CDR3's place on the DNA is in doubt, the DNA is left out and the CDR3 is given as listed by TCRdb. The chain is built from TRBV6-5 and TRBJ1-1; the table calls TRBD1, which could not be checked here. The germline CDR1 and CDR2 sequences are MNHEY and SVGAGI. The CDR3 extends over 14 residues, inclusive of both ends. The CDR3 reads CASSWGQTNTEACL.

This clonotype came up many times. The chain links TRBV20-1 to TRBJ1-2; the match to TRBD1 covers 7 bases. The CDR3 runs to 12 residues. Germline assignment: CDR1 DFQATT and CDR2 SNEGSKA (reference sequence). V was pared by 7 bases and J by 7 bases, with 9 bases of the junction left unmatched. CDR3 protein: CSGGTAGSGYTF. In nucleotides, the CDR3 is TGCAGTGGCGGGACAGCCGGGAGTGGCTACACCTTC.

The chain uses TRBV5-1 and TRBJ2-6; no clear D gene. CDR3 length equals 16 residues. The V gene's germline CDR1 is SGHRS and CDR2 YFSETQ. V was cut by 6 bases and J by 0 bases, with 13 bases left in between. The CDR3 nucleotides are TGCGCCAGCACCGAGTCTAGGGCCTCTGGGGCCAACGTCCTGACTTTC. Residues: CASTESRASGANVLTF.

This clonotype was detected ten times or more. CDR3 residues: CASSPPDRGSYEQYF. The CDR3 DNA reads TGTGCCAGCTCACCGCCGGACAGGGGGAGCTACGAGCAGTACTTC. The chain uses TRBV18 and TRBJ2-7; 10 nucleotides match TRBD1. Trimming cost V 3 bases and J 3 bases; bases outside gene matches: 5. The CDR3 extends over 15 amino acids. Germline V gene sequence: CDR1 KGHSH, CDR2 LQKENI.

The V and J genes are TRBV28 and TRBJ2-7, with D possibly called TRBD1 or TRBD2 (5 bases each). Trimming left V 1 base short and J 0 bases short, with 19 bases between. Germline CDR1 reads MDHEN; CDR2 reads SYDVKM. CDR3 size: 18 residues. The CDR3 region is CASSLSQTWDLSSYEQYF. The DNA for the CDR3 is TGTGCCAGCAGTTTATCCCAAACGTGGGACCTGAGCTCCTACGAGCAGTACTTC.

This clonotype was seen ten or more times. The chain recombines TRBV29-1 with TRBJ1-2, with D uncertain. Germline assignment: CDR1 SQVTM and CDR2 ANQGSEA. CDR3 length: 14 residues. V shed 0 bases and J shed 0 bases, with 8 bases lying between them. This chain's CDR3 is CSVEDLPPNYGYTF. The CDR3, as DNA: TGCAGCGTTGAAGATCTTCCACCTAACTATGGCTACACCTTC.

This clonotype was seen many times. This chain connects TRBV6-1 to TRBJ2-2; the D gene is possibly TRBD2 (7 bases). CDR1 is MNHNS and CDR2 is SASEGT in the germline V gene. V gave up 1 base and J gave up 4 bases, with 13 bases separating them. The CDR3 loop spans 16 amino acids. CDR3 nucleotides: TGTGCCAGCAGTGAAGTGGCAGGGGAGGGCACCGGGGAGCTGTTTTTT. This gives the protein CASSEVAGEGTGELFF.

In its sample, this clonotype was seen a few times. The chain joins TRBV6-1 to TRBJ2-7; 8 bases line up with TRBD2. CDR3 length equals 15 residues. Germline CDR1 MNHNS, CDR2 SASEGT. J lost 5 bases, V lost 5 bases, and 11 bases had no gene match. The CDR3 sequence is CASSTSGGESHEQYF. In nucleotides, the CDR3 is TGTGCCAGCAGTACCAGCGGGGGCGAGAGCCACGAGCAGTACTTC.

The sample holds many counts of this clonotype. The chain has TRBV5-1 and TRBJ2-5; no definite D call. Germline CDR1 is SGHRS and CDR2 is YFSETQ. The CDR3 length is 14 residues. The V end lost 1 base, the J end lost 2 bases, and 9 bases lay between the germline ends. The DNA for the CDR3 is TGCGCCAGCAGCTTGTTGCAGTCACAAGAGACCCAGTACTTC. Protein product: CASSLLQSQETQYF. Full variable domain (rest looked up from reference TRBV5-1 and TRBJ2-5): KAGVTQTPRYLIKTRGQQVTLSCSPISGHRSVSWYQQTPGQGLQFLFEYFSETQRNKGNFPGRFSGRQFSNSRSEMNVSTLELGDSALYLCASSLLQSQETQYFGPGTRLLVL.

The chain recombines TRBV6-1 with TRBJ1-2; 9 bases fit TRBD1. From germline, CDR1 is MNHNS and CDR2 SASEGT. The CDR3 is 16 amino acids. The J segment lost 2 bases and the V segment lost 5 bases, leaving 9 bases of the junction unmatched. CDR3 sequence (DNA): TGTGCCAGCAGTCCGGACAGGGGAGGACCAAACTATGGCTACACCTTC. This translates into CASSPDRGGPNYGYTF.

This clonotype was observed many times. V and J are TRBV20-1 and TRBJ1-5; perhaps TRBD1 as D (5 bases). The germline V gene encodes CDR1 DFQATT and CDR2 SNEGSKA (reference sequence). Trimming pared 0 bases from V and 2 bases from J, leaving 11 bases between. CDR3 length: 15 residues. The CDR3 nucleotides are TGCAGTGCTAGAGAAGGGGAAGTTGGCAATCAGCCCCAGCATTTT. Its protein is CSAREGEVGNQPQHF.

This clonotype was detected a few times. The CDR3 DNA sequence: TGCGCCAGCAGCTTGGCGGCAGGGGAGGGATTTCAGCCCCAGCATTTT. Protein: CASSLAAGEGFQPQHF. The chain links TRBV5-1 to TRBJ1-5; maybe TRBD1 (6 bases). The CDR3 is 16 amino acids. Trimming stripped 0 bases from V and 6 bases from J, with 16 bases between. Germline V gene data show CDR1 as SGHRS and CDR2 as YFSETQ.

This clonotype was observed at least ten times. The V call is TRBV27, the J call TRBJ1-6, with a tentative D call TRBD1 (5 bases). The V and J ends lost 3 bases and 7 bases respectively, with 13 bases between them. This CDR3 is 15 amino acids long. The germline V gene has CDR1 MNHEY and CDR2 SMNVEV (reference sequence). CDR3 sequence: CASSFSNRNNSPLHF. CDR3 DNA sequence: TGTGCCAGCAGTTTTTCCAACAGGAACAATTCACCCCTCCACTTT.

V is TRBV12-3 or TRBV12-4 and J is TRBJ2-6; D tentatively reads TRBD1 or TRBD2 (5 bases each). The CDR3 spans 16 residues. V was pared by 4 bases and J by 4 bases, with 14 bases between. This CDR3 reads CASSSFRESGANVLTF. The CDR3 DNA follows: TGTGCCAGCAGTTCCTTCAGGGAGTCGGGGGCCAACGTCCTGACTTTC.

The CDR3 DNA reads as TGTGCCAGCAGCCGGGGCACGATTAACACTGAAGCTTTCTTT. It specifies CASSRGTINTEAFF. The chain carries TRBV3-1 and TRBJ1-1; D possibly corresponds to TRBD1 (5 bases). The V end lost 4 bases, the J end lost 2 bases, and 11 bases lay between the germline ends. CDR1 is LGHDT and CDR2 is YNNKEL in the germline V gene (reference sequence). CDR3 length: 14 residues.

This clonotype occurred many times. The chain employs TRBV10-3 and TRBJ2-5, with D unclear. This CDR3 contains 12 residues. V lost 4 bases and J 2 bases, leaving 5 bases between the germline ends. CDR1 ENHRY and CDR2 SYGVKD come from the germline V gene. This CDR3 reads CAISVQQETQYF. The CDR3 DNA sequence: TGTGCCATCAGTGTCCAACAAGAGACCCAGTACTTC.

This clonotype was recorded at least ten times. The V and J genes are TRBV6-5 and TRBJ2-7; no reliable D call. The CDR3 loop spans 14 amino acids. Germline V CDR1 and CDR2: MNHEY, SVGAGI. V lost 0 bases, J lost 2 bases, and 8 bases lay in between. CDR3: CASSYSPPTYEQYF. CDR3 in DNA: TGTGCCAGCAGTTACTCGCCCCCAACCTACGAGCAGTACTTC.